Presented here are 9 T cell receptor beta chains from one specimen sequenced in a study of technical replicates of blood from several donors. Repertoires were generated with immunoSEQ multiplex PCR, while TCRdb's copy carries only in-frame clones and drops some. The sample carries 15,000 or so clones, around 86% recorded once. Material for sequencing was PBMCs. The receptors derive from a human donor in good health.

V is TRBV7-8 and J is TRBJ1-1; D gene uncertain. V gave up 6 bases and J gave up 1 base, with 15 bases separating them. Per the germline V gene, CDR1 is SGHVS and CDR2 is FQNEAQ. The CDR3 has 15 residues. DNA for the CDR3: TGTGCCAGCAGTCTTCAGGTTTATGGGAACACTGAAGCTTTCTTT. It encodes CASSLQVYGNTEAFF. Using reference TRBV7-8 and TRBJ1-1 for the parts outside the CDR3, the full variable domain is GAGVSQSPRYKVAKRGQDVALRCDPISGHVSLFWYQQALGQGPEFLTYFQNEAQLDKSGLPSDRFFAERPEGSVSTLKIQRTQQEDSAVYLCASSLQVYGNTEAFFGQGTRLTVV.

V is TRBV28 and J is TRBJ2-1; 8 bases line up with TRBD1. Germline V CDR1 and CDR2: MDHEN, SYDVKM. The CDR3 has 17 amino acids. Trimming cost V 2 bases and J 10 bases; bases outside gene matches: 16. The CDR3 spells CASSLSVYGRGLKEQFF. The CDR3 nucleotides are TGTGCCAGCAGTTTAAGTGTTTATGGCAGGGGGCTAAAGGAGCAGTTCTTC.

The DNA of the CDR3 is TGCAGCGTTATCGAGTTAGCGGCCTCCTACGAGCAGTACTTC. This sequence encodes CSVIELAASYEQYF. The J gene is TRBJ2-7, the V gene TRBV29-1; D may be TRBD2 (6 bases). The CDR3 consists of 14 residues. Per the germline V gene, CDR1 is SQVTM and CDR2 is ANQGSEA. With 5 bases removed from V and 0 bases from J, the gap between germline ends came to 14 bases.

This clone was recorded only once. This chain connects TRBV5-1 to TRBJ2-2, with TRBD1 matching 7 bases. Losses at the gene ends were 6 bases for V and 1 base for J; bases not matched to a gene: 3. Germline CDR1 and CDR2: SGHRS and YFSETQ. This CDR3 is 14 amino acids long. The CDR3 DNA reads as TGCGCCAGCAAGGGGACAGAGAACACCGGGGAGCTGTTTTTT. Translation gives CASKGTENTGELFF. Based on the CDR3 plus reference TRBV5-1 and TRBJ2-2, the full variable domain is KAGVTQTPRYLIKTRGQQVTLSCSPISGHRSVSWYQQTPGQGLQFLFEYFSETQRNKGNFPGRFSGRQFSNSRSEMNVSTLELGDSALYLCASKGTENTGELFFGEGSRLTVL.

The genes are TRBV19 and TRBJ1-4; no clear D gene. The CDR3 sequence is 13 residues long. Germline V gene sequence: CDR1 LNHDA, CDR2 SQIVND (reference sequence). The V end was cut by 4 bases, the J end by 8 bases, with 11 bases between. CDR3 amino acids: CASSTIIWEKLFF. The CDR3 DNA reads as TGTGCCAGTAGTACTATTATTTGGGAAAAACTGTTTTTT.

The V call is TRBV7-9, the J call TRBJ2-1; 8 bases line up with TRBD2. CDR3 length: 14 residues. The germline V gene encodes CDR1 SEHNR and CDR2 FQNEAQ (reference sequence). With 5 bases clipped from V and 6 bases from J, the junction kept 6 bases outside the gene matches. In DNA form, the CDR3 reads TGTGCCAGCAGCCCCTCGGGGGGGGTCAATGAGCAGTTCTTC. As protein: CASSPSGGVNEQFF.

The genes are TRBV7-3 and TRBJ1-1, with a tentative D call TRBD1 (6 bases). Between the trimmed V and J ends, which lost 5 bases and 0 bases, there was a span of 7 bases. The length of the CDR3 is 13 residues. Germline loops: CDR1 SGHTA, CDR2 FQGTGA. CDR3 residues: CASSRDMNTEAFF. CDR3 DNA: TGTGCCAGCAGCCGGGACATGAACACTGAAGCTTTCTTT.

This chain joins TRBV27 and TRBJ1-5; D uncertain. Trimming took 5 bases from V and 0 from J, leaving 5 bases between them. The CDR3 sequence is 13 residues long. Germline V gene sequence: CDR1 MNHEY, CDR2 SMNVEV (reference sequence). CDR3 region: CASSISSNQPQHF. In DNA form, the CDR3 reads TGTGCCAGCAGTATCAGTAGCAATCAGCCCCAGCATTTT.

The rearrangement links TRBV27 to TRBJ1-1; D gene ambiguous. Germline V gene lookup returns CDR1 MNHEY and CDR2 SMNVEV (reference sequence). The CDR3 sequence is 16 residues long. V shed 5 bases and J shed 1 base, with 17 bases lying between them. The CDR3 sequence: CASSPERRTENTEAFF. Here the CDR3 DNA reads TGTGCCAGCAGTCCCGAACGGCGTACAGAGAACACTGAAGCTTTCTTT.